This TCR beta chain originates from a study of early T cells in non-severe SARS-CoV-2 infection (dated by TCRdb to the early 2020s). For context, the study as a whole: TCR sequencing used bulk RNA from unsorted whole blood, so alpha and beta chains could not be paired.

Set within a cohort of healthcare workers in London, UK, this nested case-control study involved weekly PCR testing of nasopharyngeal swabs along with blood sampling. Healthcare workers were recruited during the week of the UK lockdown, between 23 and 31 March 2020, and followed weekly for up to roughly 15 weeks. Concerning this clonotype: Its specific antigen is unknown. Base quality data are lacking; no much larger clone is found one base away.

What the work shows at the level of the full study, not this receptor alone: Matching against VDJdb was skewed toward anti-spike CD8 responses, likely underestimated virus-specific expansions, and missed private and CD4 specificities.

Spanning cysteine to phenylalanine, the CDR3 consists of 15 amino acids. The only DNA kept is the CDR3, 45 bases in frame from the first base. Trimming leaves V shorter by 0 bases and J shorter by 3 bases, with the junction holding 6 bases beyond the gene matches. Reading the germline V gene gives CDR1 SGHRS and CDR2 YFSETQ. Library preparation employed 5' RACE. The sequencing machine was a NextSeq 500. Unique molecular identifiers were attached to individual cDNA molecules in the TCR library protocol so that sequencing error and PCR bias could be corrected. TCR alpha and beta chains were both sequenced, and the abundances of alpha and beta sequences in each sample were closely correlated with each other. Per the authors' processing: Decombinator V4 was used to annotate TCR sequences for V gene, J gene and CDR3. Expanded TCRs were defined as changing significantly between any two time points under a Poisson model with p below 0.0001. TCR abundances were normalised to the total number of TCRs sequenced per sample and were expressed as counts per million. TRAV1-2 paired with TRAJ12, TRAJ20 or TRAJ33 defined MAIT TCRs, while TRAV10 paired with TRAJ18 defined iNKT TCRs. VDJdb, accessed 1 November 2021, was searched for CMV, EBV and SARS-CoV-2 annotated TCRs, with TCRs annotated for multiple antigens excluded. In-frame beta chains were kept once TCRdb had trimmed the public reads at Q25 with fastp and called clones with MiXCR. Rows matching on CDR3 protein sequence are summarized as one entry with the most common DNA and genes. What appears here as the V and J calls and clone size reflects TCRdb's work, not the paper's. This sample comprises about 55,000 distinct CDR3 sequences, around 14% of them detected only once. Jointly, the top ten make up about 9.1% of the sample.

The sequencing used whole blood, collected at baseline. The source is an adult who was a healthcare worker with PCR-confirmed SARS-CoV-2 infection or an uninfected control (not recorded which). The sequence is built from TRBV5-1 and TRBJ2-7; 7 bases in the junction line up with TRBD1. The nucleotides are TGCGCCAGCAGCTTGGCCCCGGGACAGAACTACGAGCAGTACTTC. This gives the protein CASSLAPGQNYEQYF.